Given below is one T cell receptor (beta chain) in context. Its specificity is not known. These data originate in a study of blood T cells in healthy people across ages. Study-level background: Researchers report that template switching captured about one barcoded beta molecule per two T cells.

Using a J-beta primer mix together with a sample-barcoded 5' primer, a second PCR was run for roughly 7 to 12 cycles. TCRdb independently ran MiXCR on the 5' RACE reads; one entry per CDR3 protein. The data contain 800,000 to 900,000 distinct CDR3 sequences, around 62% of them seen just once; the ten biggest clones take up 25% to 35%. Collection of 8.5 to 10 milliliters of peripheral blood was performed for each donor. Study-level results: The fall in TCR beta diversity per million T cells was roughly linear with age. In long-lived donors, naive CD4+ cell counts and diversity exceeded those of aged donors.

The CDR3 totals 13 residues. Per germline, CDR1 DFQATT and CDR2 SNEGSKA (reference sequence). V trimming: 3 bases; J trimming: 7 bases; junction bases outside the gene matches: 8. The J gene is TRBJ1-2, the V gene TRBV20-1, with 7 positions matching TRBD1. Sample: blood. This sequence was found in a man younger than 40 in good health. The CDR3, as DNA: TGCAGTGCTAGTGATCGGACAGGAATTGGCTACACCTTC. It encodes CSASDRTGIGYTF.